Below are 8 T cell receptor beta chains sequenced from a single sample in a study of beta chain features in type 1 diabetes. Every bit of the isolated RNA underwent reverse transcription, so sequencing read expressed TCRB transcripts. Assay used: immunoSEQ multiplex PCR; TCRdb lists only in-frame clones, some missing. The table records 850,000 to 900,000 clones, 15% to 20% of them present only once. Sequences were obtained from naive CD4+ T cells from blood. The receptors were sampled from a woman aged 18-35 years in good health.

The CDR3 sequence: CASSLSPGNYGYTF. The CDR3 DNA follows: TGTGCCAGCAGTTTATCCCCGGGGAACTATGGCTACACCTTC. The chain joins TRBV28 to TRBJ1-2; no firm D call. Deletions cut 1 base from V and 2 bases from J, with 8 bases between. This CDR3 has 14 residues. Germline V CDR1 and CDR2: MDHEN, SYDVKM.

This sequence joins TRBV6-5 and TRBJ2-7; no clear D gene. The CDR3 consists of 16 residues. V was pared by 0 bases and J by 1 base, with 13 bases between. The germline gives CDR1 MNHEY, CDR2 SVGAGI. The CDR3 loop reads CASSYSISGRSYEQYF. DNA for the CDR3: TGTGCCAGCAGTTACTCGATTTCAGGAAGGTCCTACGAGCAGTACTTC.

The CDR3 coding sequence is TGTGCCAGCAGCCCTACCCTGAGGACTGAAGCTTTCTTT. Translation gives CASSPTLRTEAFF. The gene calls are TRBV14 and TRBJ1-1; unclear D gene. The CDR3 is made up of 13 amino acids. Per germline, CDR1 SGHDN and CDR2 FVKESK. Trimming shortened V by 4 bases and J by 5 bases, and 11 bases separated the two germline ends.

The V call is TRBV19, the J call TRBJ2-7, with a tentative D call TRBD1 (6 bases). The germline V and J ends were trimmed by 4 bases and 12 bases, with 19 bases remaining between them. CDR1 and CDR2 from the germline V gene are LNHDA and SQIVND (reference sequence). The CDR3 spans 13 residues. DNA for the CDR3: TGTGCCAGTAGTACACCCTACAGGGCCGCCTTGTACTTC. Translation gives CASSTPYRAALYF.

This clone has only a few counts. The genes are TRBV2 and TRBJ2-1, with D perhaps matching TRBD1 (6 bases). The CDR3 is 13 residues long. Germline V gives CDR1 SNHLY, CDR2 FYNNEI. V was pared by 4 bases and J by 4 bases, with 8 bases between. For the CDR3, the DNA is TGTGCCAGCAGTGCGGACAGTTACAATGAGCAGTTCTTC. Translated, it gives CASSADSYNEQFF.

A few counts support this clone. The chain links TRBV28 to TRBJ2-1; 7 bases match TRBD2. The CDR3 runs to 13 residues. Germline V gene sequence: CDR1 MDHEN, CDR2 SYDVKM. The junction had 10 bases not matched to a gene; V was cut back by 10 bases and J by 7 bases. The chain's CDR3 is CAIERGDTNEQFF. DNA for the CDR3: TGTGCCATCGAGCGGGGAGATACAAATGAGCAGTTCTTC.

CDR3 loop: CASSSGVGYGYTF. CDR3 DNA: TGTGCCAGCAGTTCTGGGGTCGGCTATGGCTACACCTTC. This chain uses TRBV27 with TRBJ1-2; D is ambiguous. The CDR3 is 13 amino acids. Trimming removed 4 bases at V and 4 bases at J, with 10 bases between. Germline V gives CDR1 MNHEY, CDR2 SMNVEV (reference sequence).

This clone was found a few times. This chain uses TRBV14 with TRBJ2-7; 8 bases agree with TRBD1. Germline lookup yields CDR1 SGHDN and CDR2 FVKESK. CDR3 size: 15 residues. The V and J ends lost 2 bases and 2 bases, in that order; junction bases with no gene match: 5. CDR3 nucleotides: TGTGCCAGCAGCCAAACGACAGGGGACCCCTACGAGCAGTACTTC. Protein sequence: CASSQTTGDPYEQYF. The entire variable domain, with the rest obtained from reference TRBV14 and TRBJ2-7, is as follows: EAGVTQFPSHSVIEKGQTVTLRCDPISGHDNLYWYRRVMGKEIKFLLHFVKESKQDESGMPNNRFLAERTGGTYSTLKVQPAELEDSGVYFCASSQTTGDPYEQYFGPGTRLTVT.